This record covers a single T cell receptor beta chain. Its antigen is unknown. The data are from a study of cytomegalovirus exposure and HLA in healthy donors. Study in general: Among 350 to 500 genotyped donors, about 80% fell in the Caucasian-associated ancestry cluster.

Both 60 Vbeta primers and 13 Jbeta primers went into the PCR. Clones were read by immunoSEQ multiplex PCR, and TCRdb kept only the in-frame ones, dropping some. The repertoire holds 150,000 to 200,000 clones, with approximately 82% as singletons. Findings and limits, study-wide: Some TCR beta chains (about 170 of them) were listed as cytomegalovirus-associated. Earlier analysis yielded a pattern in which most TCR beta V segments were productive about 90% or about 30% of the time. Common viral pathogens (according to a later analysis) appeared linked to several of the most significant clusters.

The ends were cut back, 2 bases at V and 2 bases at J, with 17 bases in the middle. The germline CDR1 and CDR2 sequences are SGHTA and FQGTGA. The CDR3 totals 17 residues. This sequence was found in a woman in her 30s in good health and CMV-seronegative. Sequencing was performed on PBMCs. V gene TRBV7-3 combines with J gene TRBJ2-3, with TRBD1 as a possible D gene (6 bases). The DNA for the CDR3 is TGTGCCAGCAGCTTAGGCCCAATGGGGACACTCACAGATACGCAGTATTTT. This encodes CASSLGPMGTLTDTQYF.